Below are 3 T cell receptor beta chains sequenced from a single sample in a study of cytomegalovirus exposure and HLA in healthy donors (dated by TCRdb to about 2017). Library preparation was by the immunoSEQ multiplex PCR assay. For the multiplex PCR, a mixture combining 60 forward primers for TCR Vbeta segments and 13 reverse primers for TCR Jbeta segments was used. What TCRdb holds here is the immuneACCESS table cut down to in-frame rearrangements. Part of the clones is not present; checked against another copy, under half of the missing clones reflect an unresolved V gene, and the others are unexplained. The sample table shows approximately 160,000 clones, and 60% to 85% are seen once. The ten largest make up approximately 7% of the sample. Sequenced material: PBMCs. These receptors were obtained from a woman aged 40 to 50 in good health and CMV-seropositive.

This rearrangement joins TRBV25-1 to TRBJ1-2, with D possibly matching TRBD1 (6 bases). The CDR3 runs to 15 residues. Germline lookup yields CDR1 MGHDK and CDR2 SYGVNS. V lost 6 bases, J lost 6 bases, and 20 bases lay in between. For the CDR3, the DNA is TGTGCCAGCAGCTCGAACCCAACAGGGAGCGATGGCTACACCTTC. Its translation: CASSSNPTGSDGYTF.

CDR3: CASSLNSGGLRTDTQYF. CDR3 nucleotide sequence: TGTGCCAGCAGTCTGAATAGCGGGGGGCTCCGCACAGATACGCAGTATTTT. V gene TRBV27 combines with J gene TRBJ2-3, with 10 positions matching TRBD2. Looked up from germline, CDR1 is MNHEY and CDR2 is SMNVEV (reference sequence). The length of the CDR3 is 17 residues. The ends lost 5 bases at V and 1 base at J; junction bases unmatched: 9.

J is TRBJ1-1 and V is TRBV15; tentatively, D is TRBD1 (5 bases). Germline V lookup: CDR1 LNHNV, CDR2 YYDKDF (reference sequence). The germline V and J ends were trimmed by 2 bases and 4 bases, with 17 bases remaining between them. This CDR3 is built from 16 residues. In DNA form, the CDR3 reads TGTGCCACCAGCAGACCCGGGACCCCGGGAGGCACTGAAGCTTTCTTT. Its protein product is CATSRPGTPGGTEAFF.